The following is a TCR beta chain sequence with its context. Antigen unknown. The sample originates from a study of T cell repertoires in cytomegalovirus infection. On the study more broadly: In public TCR beta signatures, there were indications of both CMV infection and matching HLA type.

From the reads, TCRdb called clonotypes with MiXCR, one entry per CDR3 protein. The sample shows 150,000 to 200,000 distinct CDR3 sequences, roughly 19% of them seen only once. Study-wide results and caveats: There were carriers of CMV plus the relevant HLA, and cumulative public TCR beta family frequency identified them. CMV-specific TCR beta clonotypes restricted by HLA-C were the ones dominating the ex vivo response.

The CDR3 sequence is 11 residues long. Trimming left V 5 bases short and J 12 bases short, with 13 bases between. Per germline, CDR1 LNHDA and CDR2 SQIVND (reference sequence). Sequencing was performed on PBMCs. This chain joins TRBV19 and TRBJ1-1, with a weak D call TRBD1 (6 bases). This clonotype was sampled from a human donor in good health (CMV status not recorded). Some clones in this sample may be carry-over from other donors' samples. The CDR3 protein is CASSVKGETFF. CDR3 sequence (DNA): TGTGCCAGTAGTGTTAAGGGGGAAACTTTCTTT.